Following are 18 T cell receptor beta chains from one sample sequenced in a study of spatial heterogeneity in lung cancer. Their antigens remain unidentified. This sample's time point: sample taken at primary tumor resection. General study points: Tumor mutation counts were tracked by expanded intratumoral alpha and beta TCR counts.

TCRdb used MiXCR to reprocess the 5' RACE reads, holding one entry per CDR3 protein. The sample has some 11,000 distinct CDR3 sequences, 5% to 6.5% seen once. The source material was lung tumor tissue, sampled at surgery. These receptor sequences come from a male donor with early-stage non-small cell lung cancer.

Worth noting for this clonotype: A much larger clone sits a single nucleotide away, making a read error possible. The chain carries TRBV20-1 and TRBJ1-5, with D uncertain. The CDR3 is made up of 13 amino acids. CDR1 DFQATT and CDR2 SNEGSKA come from the germline V gene (reference sequence). The ends were cut back, 4 bases at V and 5 bases at J, with 12 bases in the middle. The CDR3 DNA reads TGCAGTGCTACAGCCTCCCGGGATCAGCCCCAGCATTTT. Translating it yields CSATASRDQPQHF.

This clonotype was recorded many times. This chain's CDR3 is CSTQTGPSYEQYF. For the CDR3, the DNA is TGCAGTACTCAGACAGGGCCCTCCTACGAGCAGTACTTC. The V and J genes are TRBV20-1 and TRBJ2-7, with 7 bases aligning to TRBD1. Per the germline V gene, CDR1 is DFQATT and CDR2 is SNEGSKA (reference sequence). V shed 8 bases and J 0 bases; nucleotides not matched to a gene: 7. There are 13 residues in the CDR3.

This clonotype was found a few times. The V call is TRBV27, the J call TRBJ2-7; D not resolved. Germline V gene lookup returns CDR1 MNHEY and CDR2 SMNVEV (reference sequence). V gave up 6 bases and J gave up 6 bases, with 9 bases separating them. The CDR3 sequence is 11 residues long. CDR3 sequence reads: CASSSGLEQYF. The CDR3 DNA follows: TGTGCCAGCAGCTCCGGGCTCGAGCAGTACTTC.

The rearrangement uses TRBV11-1 and TRBJ1-2; D possibly corresponds to TRBD1 (5 bases). Germline V gives CDR1 SGHAT, CDR2 FQDESV (reference sequence). Trimming took 0 bases from V and 0 from J, leaving 8 bases between them. The CDR3 sequence is 15 residues long. CDR3 DNA sequence: TGTGCCAGCAGCTTAGCGGGGGTGACTAACTATGGCTACACCTTC. Residues: CASSLAGVTNYGYTF.

This clonotype is medium-sized within its sample. The rearrangement links TRBV29-1 to TRBJ2-1; D remains ambiguous. From germline, CDR1 is SQVTM and CDR2 ANQGSEA. The length of the CDR3 is 11 residues. With 2 bases removed from V and 4 bases from J, the gap between germline ends came to 3 bases. The CDR3 loop is CSVEQYNEQFF. The CDR3 region has the DNA TGCAGCGTTGAACAGTACAATGAGCAGTTCTTC.

This clonotype was detected many times. The chain has TRBV2 and TRBJ2-7; possibly TRBD1 for D (8 bases). V was shortened by 4 bases and J by 2 bases, with 12 bases between the two germline ends. This CDR3 contains 14 residues. CDR1 and CDR2 (germline): SNHLY, FYNNEI. The CDR3 nucleotides read TGTGCCAGCAGTGGGACAGGGACTACCTACGAGCAGTACTTC. Protein: CASSGTGTTYEQYF.

This clonotype was counted ten times or more. The gene calls are TRBV6-2 or TRBV6-3 and TRBJ1-5; D may be TRBD1 (5 bases). V shed 6 bases and J shed 5 bases, with 14 bases lying between them. The CDR3 covers 14 residues. The germline gives CDR1 MNHEY, CDR2 SVGEGT. The CDR3 DNA sequence: TGTGCCAGCAGACCTGACAGCGCCTATCAGCCCCAGCATTTT. Translating it yields CASRPDSAYQPQHF.

By share of the sample, this clonotype is large. The rearrangement joins TRBV9 to TRBJ1-1; D perhaps matches TRBD1 (6 bases). V dropped 4 bases and J dropped 0 bases, with 16 bases sitting between them. Germline V lookup: CDR1 SGDLS, CDR2 YYNGEE. The length of the CDR3 is 16 residues. The CDR3 nucleotides are TGTGCCAGCAGCAGCGGACAGACTAGATTGAACACTGAAGCTTTCTTT. Translated, it gives CASSSGQTRLNTEAFF.

Ten or more counts support this clonotype. V usage is TRBV20-1 and J usage is TRBJ1-1; possible D gene TRBD1, 6 bases. The CDR3 runs 13 residues. Trimming pared 5 bases from V and 0 bases from J, leaving 10 bases between. The germline gives CDR1 DFQATT, CDR2 SNEGSKA (reference sequence). In DNA, the CDR3 is TGCAGTGCTGGGACAAGCCTGAACACTGAAGCTTTCTTT. Translated, it gives CSAGTSLNTEAFF.

This clonotype has a count of ten or more. This rearrangement joins TRBV4-1 to TRBJ1-5; D remains unclear. CDR1 and CDR2 from the germline V gene are MGHRA and YSYEKL. The CDR3 runs 17 residues. V dropped 3 bases and J dropped 3 bases, with 18 bases sitting between them. CDR3 amino acids: CASSQDSGSGLNQPQHF. The CDR3 DNA reads TGCGCCAGCAGCCAGGATTCGGGCTCTGGGCTCAATCAGCCCCAGCATTTT.

This clonotype has ten or more counts. The chain links TRBV9 to TRBJ1-1, with no clear D. CDR3 size: 13 residues. Germline assignment: CDR1 SGDLS and CDR2 YYNGEE. Trimming cost V 0 bases and J 2 bases, with 5 bases left between them. CDR3 amino acids: CASSVEGNTEAFF. DNA of the CDR3: TGTGCCAGCAGCGTAGAGGGTAACACTGAAGCTTTCTTT.

This clonotype was detected many times. The V and J genes are TRBV6-1 and TRBJ2-1; D may be TRBD1 or TRBD2 (5 bases each). Trimming left V 5 bases short and J 7 bases short, with 6 bases between. In germline, CDR1 is MNHNS, CDR2 SASEGT. The CDR3 is 11 amino acids. The CDR3 protein is CASSWGNEQFF. The CDR3 region has the DNA TGTGCCAGCAGTTGGGGGAATGAGCAGTTCTTC.

This clonotype was observed many times. The chain has TRBV6-1 and TRBJ2-2, with 13 bases lining up with TRBD2. Unmatched junction bases numbered 10, after V lost 6 bases and J lost 3 bases. The CDR3 loop spans 18 amino acids. The germline gives CDR1 MNHNS, CDR2 SASEGT. CDR3 sequence reads: CASRHGLAGVRHTGELFF. The CDR3 nucleotides are TGTGCCAGCAGGCACGGACTAGCGGGAGTGAGACACACCGGGGAGCTGTTTTTT.

Ten or more counts support this clonotype. J is TRBJ1-2 and V is TRBV3-1, with TRBD1 matching over 8 bases. The V and J ends lost 3 bases and 8 bases, in that order; junction bases with no gene match: 8. The CDR3 covers 14 residues. Germline CDR1 and CDR2: LGHDT and YNNKEL (reference sequence). The CDR3 region has the DNA TGTGCCAGCAGCCAGAGGACAGGGTTCGGGGGCTACACCTTC. Residues: CASSQRTGFGGYTF. The full variable domain, its missing parts supplied by reference TRBV3-1 and TRBJ1-2, is DTAVSQTPKYLVTQMGNDKSIKCEQNLGHDTMYWYKQDSKKFLKIMFSYNNKELIINETVPNRFSPKSPDKAHLNLHINSLELGDSAVYFCASSQRTGFGGYTFGSGTRLTVV.

This clonotype was seen ten or more times. The rearrangement links TRBV9 to TRBJ2-7; TRBD1 or TRBD2 may be the D gene (5 bases each). The CDR3 is made up of 15 amino acids. CDR1 SGDLS and CDR2 YYNGEE come from the germline V gene. Trimming shortened V by 0 bases and J by 3 bases, and 13 bases separated the two germline ends. The CDR3 nucleotides are TGTGCCAGCAGCGTAGGAAGGGGACCCCTCTACGAGCAGTACTTC. It specifies CASSVGRGPLYEQYF.

By sample share, this clonotype is medium-sized. The genes are TRBV11-2 and TRBJ1-3, with D unclear. Trimming removed 3 bases from V and 4 bases from J, with 19 bases in between. Germline V gene sequence: CDR1 SGHAT, CDR2 FQNNGV. This CDR3 has 17 residues. DNA for the CDR3: TGTGCCAGCAGCTTTCAAAGGGTCGTAAGGCCCGGAAACACCATATATTTT. Translated, it gives CASSFQRVVRPGNTIYF.

This clonotype was counted ten times or more. The V and J genes are TRBV5-1 and TRBJ1-1; a possible D gene is TRBD1 (5 bases). Germline V gives CDR1 SGHRS, CDR2 YFSETQ. The germline V and J ends were trimmed by 2 bases and 5 bases, with 16 bases remaining between them. There are 15 residues in the CDR3. The CDR3 loop is CASSFGGYAGTEAFF. CDR3 coding DNA: TGCGCCAGCAGCTTCGGGGGATACGCGGGTACTGAAGCTTTCTTT.

This clonotype was seen repeatedly, ten times or more. The chain recombines TRBV29-1 with TRBJ1-2, with D unresolved. V lost 6 bases and J 7 bases, leaving 15 bases between the germline ends. This CDR3 is 12 amino acids long. Germline lookup yields CDR1 SQVTM and CDR2 ANQGSEA. CDR3: CSVVEAGGGYTF. DNA for the CDR3: TGCAGCGTAGTGGAAGCCGGCGGTGGCTACACCTTC.